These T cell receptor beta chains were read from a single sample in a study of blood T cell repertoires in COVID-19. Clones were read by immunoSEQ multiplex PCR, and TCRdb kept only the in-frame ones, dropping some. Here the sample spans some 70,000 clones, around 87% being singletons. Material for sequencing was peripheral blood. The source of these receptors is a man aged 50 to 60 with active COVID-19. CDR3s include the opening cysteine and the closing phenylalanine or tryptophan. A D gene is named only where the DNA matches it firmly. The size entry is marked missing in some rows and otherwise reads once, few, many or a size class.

CDR3 protein: CASSYPAGLTYEQYF
CDR3 DNA: TGTGCCAGCAGTTACCCGGCGGGGTTGACCTACGAGCAGTACTTC
V gene: TRBV6-2/TRBV6-3
D gene: NA
J gene: TRBJ2-7
clone size: NA

CDR3 protein: CASSNAQGLPFIEQYF
CDR3 DNA: TGTGCCAGCAGCAACGCACAGGGGTTGCCGTTTATCGAGCAGTACTTC
V gene: TRBV21-1
D gene: NA
J gene: TRBJ2-7
clone size: once

CDR3 protein: CASSLGTSGSMTGELFF
CDR3 DNA: TGTGCCAGCAGTTTAGGGACTAGCGGGAGCATGACCGGGGAGCTGTTTTTT
V gene: TRBV27
D gene: TRBD2
J gene: TRBJ2-2
clone size: NA

CDR3 protein: CASSYEVASGARELFF
CDR3 DNA: TGTGCCAGCAGTTACGAGGTGGCTAGCGGGGCCCGGGAGCTGTTTTTT
V gene: TRBV6-5
D gene: TRBD2
J gene: TRBJ2-2
clone size: NA

CDR3 protein: CASSQGTRPYEQYF
CDR3 DNA: TGTGCCAGCTCTCAAGGGACAAGGCCCTACGAGCAGTACTTC
V gene: TRBV18
D gene: NA
J gene: TRBJ2-7
clone size: NA

CDR3 protein: CASSPLAGAASSYNEQFF
CDR3 DNA: TGTGCCAGCTCACCTCTAGCGGGGGCCGCCAGCTCCTACAATGAGCAGTTCTTC
V gene: TRBV18
D gene: TRBD2
J gene: TRBJ2-1
clone size: NA

CDR3 protein: CASSPRQGARYGYTF
CDR3 DNA: TGTGCCAGCAGCCCGAGACAGGGGGCACGCTATGGCTACACCTTC
V gene: TRBV7-2
D gene: TRBD1
J gene: TRBJ1-2
clone size: NA

CDR3 protein: CASSATGPHYNEQFF
CDR3 DNA: TGTGCCAGCAGTGCGACAGGGCCACACTACAATGAGCAGTTCTTC
V gene: TRBV27
D gene: TRBD1
J gene: TRBJ2-1
clone size: NA

CDR3 protein: CAWSAGTPYEQYF
CDR3 DNA: TGTGCCTGGAGCGCCGGGACACCCTACGAGCAGTACTTC
V gene: TRBV30
D gene: NA
J gene: TRBJ2-7
clone size: NA

CDR3 protein: CASSDWVRVLYGYTF
CDR3 DNA: TGTGCCAGCAGTGACTGGGTCAGGGTCCTCTATGGCTACACCTTC
V gene: TRBV6-4
D gene: NA
J gene: TRBJ1-2
clone size: NA

CDR3 protein: CASSPGQAGYGYTF
CDR3 DNA: TGTGCCAGCAGCCCAGGACAGGCGGGCTATGGCTACACCTTC
V gene: TRBV11-2
D gene: TRBD1
J gene: TRBJ1-2
clone size: NA

CDR3 protein: CASSFQGATNEKLFF
CDR3 DNA: TGTGCCAGCAGCTTCCAGGGTGCAACTAATGAAAAACTGTTTTTT
V gene: TRBV9
D gene: NA
J gene: TRBJ1-4
clone size: once

CDR3 protein: CASSIGQGTYEQYF
CDR3 DNA: TGTGCCAGTAGTATCGGACAGGGGACCTACGAGCAGTACTTC
V gene: TRBV19
D gene: TRBD1
J gene: TRBJ2-7
clone size: NA

CDR3 protein: CASSSTGSANEKLFF
CDR3 DNA: TGTGCCAGCAGTTCTACAGGGTCGGCTAATGAAAAACTGTTTTTT
V gene: TRBV5-8
D gene: NA
J gene: TRBJ1-4
clone size: once

CDR3 protein: CASSIAAAGGVGNDNEQYF
CDR3 DNA: TGTGCCAGTAGTATAGCTGCGGCAGGGGGTGTGGGTAATGACAACGAGCAGTACTTC
V gene: TRBV19
D gene: TRBD1
J gene: TRBJ2-7
clone size: many

CDR3 protein: CASSTDISGNTIYF
CDR3 DNA: TGTGCCAGCAGCACGGACATCTCTGGAAACACCATATATTTT
V gene: TRBV7-9
D gene: NA
J gene: TRBJ1-3
clone size: few

CDR3 protein: CASSLTGNTEAFF
CDR3 DNA: TGTGCCAGCAGCCTTACAGGGAACACTGAAGCTTTCTTT
V gene: TRBV6-5
D gene: NA
J gene: TRBJ1-1
clone size: medium-sized

CDR3 protein: CATATRTGLRSTQETQYF
CDR3 DNA: TGTGCCACCGCAACCCGGACAGGGCTGCGGTCCACACAAGAGACCCAGTACTTC
V gene: TRBV24-1
D gene: TRBD1
J gene: TRBJ2-5
clone size: once

CDR3 protein: CASSPPASGGVRIQYF
CDR3 DNA: TGTGCCAGCTCACCACCGGCTAGCGGTGGAGTCCGGATTCAGTACTTC
V gene: TRBV18
D gene: TRBD2
J gene: TRBJ2-4
clone size: NA

CDR3 protein: CASSLGWQTRGGTDTQYF
CDR3 DNA: TGTGCCAGCAGCTTAGGTTGGCAAACGCGGGGGGGCACAGATACGCAGTATTTT
V gene: TRBV7-9
D gene: TRBD2
J gene: TRBJ2-3
clone size: NA

CDR3 protein: CASSFGLAGVLNGELFF
CDR3 DNA: TGTGCCAGCAGTTTCGGACTAGCGGGAGTCTTGAACGGGGAGCTGTTTTTT
V gene: TRBV27
D gene: TRBD2
J gene: TRBJ2-2
clone size: NA

CDR3 protein: CASGRDRGSYEQYF
CDR3 DNA: TGTGCCAGCGGGCGGGACAGGGGATCCTACGAGCAGTACTTC
V gene: TRBV27
D gene: TRBD1
J gene: TRBJ2-7
clone size: NA

CDR3 protein: CASSPQGADRGERFF
CDR3 DNA: TGTGCCAGCAGCCCACAGGGGGCGGACCGGGGTGAGCGGTTCTTC
V gene: TRBV11-2
D gene: TRBD1
J gene: TRBJ2-1
clone size: NA

CDR3 protein: CASSFPRQGGGGNEQFF
CDR3 DNA: TGTGCCAGCAGTTTCCCGAGACAGGGGGGCGGGGGCAATGAGCAGTTCTTC
V gene: TRBV28
D gene: TRBD1
J gene: TRBJ2-1
clone size: NA

CDR3 protein: CASSFWTGRLNTGELFF
CDR3 DNA: TGTGCCAGCAGCTTCTGGACAGGGAGGTTAAACACCGGGGAGCTGTTTTTT
V gene: TRBV5-6
D gene: TRBD1
J gene: TRBJ2-2
clone size: NA

CDR3 protein: CASSYPWTSGVSYEQYF
CDR3 DNA: TGTGCCAGCAGCTACCCCTGGACTAGCGGGGTCTCCTACGAGCAGTACTTC
V gene: TRBV5-6
D gene: TRBD2
J gene: TRBJ2-7
clone size: NA

CDR3 protein: CASSATSESYNEQFF
CDR3 DNA: TGTGCCAGCAGCGCCACTAGCGAGTCCTACAATGAGCAGTTCTTC
V gene: TRBV9
D gene: TRBD2
J gene: TRBJ2-1
clone size: NA

CDR3 protein: CASSQQGAGGELFF
CDR3 DNA: TGTGCCAGCAGCCAACAGGGGGCGGGCGGGGAGCTGTTTTTT
V gene: TRBV3-1/TRBV3-2
D gene: TRBD1
J gene: TRBJ2-2
clone size: NA

CDR3 protein: CATSEAGHSSYEQYF
CDR3 DNA: TGTGCCACCAGTGAAGCGGGACATAGCTCCTACGAGCAGTACTTC
V gene: TRBV24-1
D gene: NA
J gene: TRBJ2-7
clone size: NA

CDR3 protein: CASSSTGTYQETQYF
CDR3 DNA: TGTGCCAGCAGTTCAACCGGGACATATCAAGAGACCCAGTACTTC
V gene: TRBV6-5
D gene: NA
J gene: TRBJ2-5
clone size: once

CDR3 protein: CASSLGQGNGGYTF
CDR3 DNA: TGCGCCAGCAGCCTGGGACAGGGGAATGGAGGCTACACCTTC
V gene: TRBV5-1
D gene: TRBD1
J gene: TRBJ1-2
clone size: NA

CDR3 protein: CASSWAGQRYGYTF
CDR3 DNA: TGTGCCAGCAGCTGGGCAGGACAGCGCTATGGCTACACCTTC
V gene: TRBV5-4
D gene: NA
J gene: TRBJ1-2
clone size: NA

CDR3 protein: CASSDRGREGYTF
CDR3 DNA: TGTGCCAGCAGTGACAGGGGGCGGGAGGGCTACACCTTC
V gene: TRBV25-1
D gene: TRBD1
J gene: TRBJ1-2
clone size: NA

CDR3 protein: CASSTSGNTEAFF
CDR3 DNA: TGTGCCAGCAGCACATCAGGGAACACTGAAGCTTTCTTT
V gene: TRBV28
D gene: NA
J gene: TRBJ1-1
clone size: NA

CDR3 protein: CASSVEQGAGATPLHF
CDR3 DNA: TGTGCCAGCAGCGTAGAACAGGGGGCCGGAGCGACACCCCTCCACTTT
V gene: TRBV9
D gene: TRBD1
J gene: TRBJ1-6
clone size: NA

CDR3 protein: CAIRTGRALHF
CDR3 DNA: TGTGCCATCAGGACAGGACGGGCCCTCCACTTT
V gene: TRBV12-3/TRBV12-4
D gene: TRBD1
J gene: TRBJ1-6
clone size: once

CDR3 protein: CASSLGQGFGTGELFF
CDR3 DNA: TGTGCCAGCAGCTTGGGACAGGGATTCGGCACCGGGGAGCTGTTTTTT
V gene: TRBV5-6
D gene: TRBD1
J gene: TRBJ2-2
clone size: once

CDR3 protein: CASSRPRERLAGGYEQYF
CDR3 DNA: TGTGCCAGCAGCCGCCCCAGGGAGAGACTAGCGGGGGGGTACGAGCAGTACTTC
V gene: TRBV3-1/TRBV3-2
D gene: TRBD2
J gene: TRBJ2-7
clone size: NA

CDR3 protein: CASSQDRGTYNEQFF
CDR3 DNA: TGCGCCAGCAGCCAAGACAGGGGGACCTACAATGAGCAGTTCTTC
V gene: TRBV4-3
D gene: TRBD1
J gene: TRBJ2-1
clone size: few

CDR3 protein: CASSLSGGFGSNQPQHF
CDR3 DNA: TGTGCCAGCAGTTTGTCTGGGGGGTTTGGAAGCAATCAGCCCCAGCATTTT
V gene: TRBV27
D gene: NA
J gene: TRBJ1-5
clone size: NA

CDR3 protein: CASSDSTQGAGELFF
CDR3 DNA: TGTGCCAGCAGTGACTCGACACAGGGGGCCGGGGAGCTGTTTTTT
V gene: TRBV6-4
D gene: TRBD1
J gene: TRBJ2-2
clone size: NA

CDR3 protein: CASSPYTDTEAFF
CDR3 DNA: TGTGCCAGCAGCCCCTATACGGACACTGAAGCTTTCTTT
V gene: TRBV5-5
D gene: NA
J gene: TRBJ1-1
clone size: NA

CDR3 protein: CATRERGQETQYF
CDR3 DNA: TGTGCCACTAGAGAGCGGGGCCAAGAGACCCAGTACTTC
V gene: TRBV6-5
D gene: TRBD2
J gene: TRBJ2-5
clone size: NA

CDR3 protein: CASSLAGTGGSYEQYF
CDR3 DNA: TGCGCCAGCAGCTTGGCCGGGACAGGGGGTTCCTACGAGCAGTACTTC
V gene: TRBV5-1
D gene: TRBD1
J gene: TRBJ2-7
clone size: NA

CDR3 protein: CATNRGVLNTEAFF
CDR3 DNA: TGTGCCACCAACCGGGGGGTTCTGAACACTGAAGCTTTCTTT
V gene: TRBV6-5
D gene: NA
J gene: TRBJ1-1
clone size: NA

CDR3 protein: CATRTGTYEQYF
CDR3 DNA: TGTGCCACCCGTACGGGGACCTACGAGCAGTACTTC
V gene: TRBV7-2
D gene: NA
J gene: TRBJ2-7
clone size: NA

CDR3 protein: CASSLTLRTGHNEQFF
CDR3 DNA: TGTGCCAGCAGCTTAACTTTGAGGACAGGACATAATGAGCAGTTCTTC
V gene: TRBV7-3
D gene: TRBD1
J gene: TRBJ2-1
clone size: NA

CDR3 protein: CASSLEDSISTQYF
CDR3 DNA: TGTGCCAGCAGCTTAGAAGACTCCATCTCGACGCAGTATTTT
V gene: TRBV7-2
D gene: NA
J gene: TRBJ2-3
clone size: NA

CDR3 protein: CASSLWSSSGNTIYF
CDR3 DNA: TGTGCCAGCAGTTTATGGTCGAGCTCTGGAAACACCATATATTTT
V gene: TRBV28
D gene: NA
J gene: TRBJ1-3
clone size: NA

CDR3 protein: CASSLNPPSGSPVGDTQYF
CDR3 DNA: TGCGCCAGCAGCTTGAATCCGCCTAGCGGGAGTCCGGTGGGGGATACGCAGTATTTT
V gene: TRBV5-1
D gene: TRBD2
J gene: TRBJ2-3
clone size: NA

CDR3 protein: CASSHGLAVSTDTQYF
CDR3 DNA: TGCGCCAGCAGCCATGGACTAGCGGTGAGCACAGATACGCAGTATTTT
V gene: TRBV4-3
D gene: TRBD2
J gene: TRBJ2-3
clone size: NA

CDR3 protein: CASSAGDTPTYNEQFF
CDR3 DNA: TGTGCCAGCAGCGCCGGGGACACCCCAACTTACAATGAGCAGTTCTTC
V gene: TRBV9
D gene: NA
J gene: TRBJ2-1
clone size: NA